This record concerns one T cell receptor beta chain sequence. The sample originates from a study of T cells in Graves' hyperthyroidism and ophthalmopathy. Amplification yielded TCR beta CDR3 regions, with RNA transcripts as the source. In the first-round RT-PCR of the TCR CDR3, the HTBI primer set was used. TCRdb called the multiplex PCR reads again in MiXCR, with one record for every CDR3 protein. The repertoire holds 620,000 or so distinct CDR3 sequences, with approximately 14% as singletons. Duration under 3 months, a NOSPECS grade of at least 4, and a Clinical Activity Score of at least 3 characterized the ophthalmopathy patients. The PBMCs had their origin in approximately 10 ml of fresh peripheral blood. CDR1 is ENHRY and CDR2 is SYGVKD in the germline V gene. The CDR3 extends over 17 amino acids. V gave up 0 bases and J gave up 1 base; unmatched junction bases: 9.

The TCR originated in a woman in her forties or fifties with Graves' ophthalmopathy. Sequencing was carried out using blood. The rearrangement joins TRBV10-3 to TRBJ2-7; TRBD2 matches 7 bases. The CDR3 DNA reads as TGTGCCATCAGTGAGTCGATGAGCGGGACCAAATCCTACGAGCAGTACTTC. It codes for CAISESMSGTKSYEQYF.